Listed here are 24 T cell receptor beta chains from one sample, sequenced in a study of shared clonotypes between healthy human individuals. The repertoire was sequenced with immunoSEQ multiplex PCR; TCRdb's copy has only in-frame clones and lacks some. Of under 2,500,000 clones listed, nearly 97% are singletons. The material sequenced was naive CD4+ T cells sorted from blood. Subset: CD45RA+ positively selected. These receptors were collected from a young man in good health.

The rearrangement joins TRBV5-1 to TRBJ2-7, with TRBD2 matching over 8 bases. The germline CDR1 and CDR2 sequences are SGHRS and YFSETQ. The CDR3 has 13 amino acids. Germline trimming cut 4 bases from V and 7 bases from J; bases unmatched to any gene: 7. As DNA, the CDR3 is TGCGCCAGCAGCAGCAGCCTAGCGGGTGAGCAGTACTTC. Translation gives CASSSSLAGEQYF.

With regard to this clone: Other DNA sequences of this sample code for an identical CDR3. CDR3 loop: CASSLSGGPYEQYF. As DNA, the CDR3 is TGTGCCAGCAGCTTATCAGGGGGACCGTACGAGCAGTACTTC. The genes are TRBV7-2 and TRBJ2-7; TRBD1 matches 7 bases. There are 14 residues in the CDR3. Germline CDR1 is SGHTA and CDR2 is FQGNSA. V shed 2 bases, J shed 4 bases, and the junction held 5 bases outside the gene matches. The full variable domain, in which reference TRBV7-2 and TRBJ2-7 provide the parts outside the CDR3, is GAGVSQSPSNKVTEKGKDVELRCDPISGHTALYWYRQSLGQGLEFLIYFQGNSAPDKSGLPSDRFSAERTGGSVSTLTIQRTQQEDSAVYLCASSLSGGPYEQYFGPGTRLTVT.

The rearrangement uses TRBV29-1 and TRBJ2-5; 10 bases line up with TRBD2. The germline gives CDR1 SQVTM, CDR2 ANQGSEA. The CDR3 totals 15 residues. The V and J ends lost 2 bases and 4 bases, in that order; junction bases with no gene match: 7. In DNA form, the CDR3 reads TGCAGCGTTGAACCTAGCGGGGGCCTTCGAGAGACCCAGTACTTC. Encoded protein: CSVEPSGGLRETQYF.

The chain is built from TRBV11-2 and TRBJ2-7; 10 positions agree with TRBD2. The CDR3 loop spans 15 amino acids. V was pared by 3 bases and J by 2 bases, with 4 bases of the junction left unmatched. In germline, CDR1 is SGHAT, CDR2 FQNNGV. This chain's CDR3 is CASSFTSGEAYEQYF. The CDR3 nucleotides are TGTGCCAGCAGCTTCACTAGCGGGGAGGCCTACGAGCAGTACTTC.

The rearrangement uses TRBV9 and TRBJ2-7, with 12 bases aligning to TRBD2. The CDR3 runs to 16 residues. The V segment lost 3 bases and the J segment 3 bases; nucleotides outside the gene matches: 7. Germline V CDR1 and CDR2: SGDLS, YYNGEE. The CDR3 region has the DNA TGTGCCAGCAGCGCGGACCTAGCGGGAGGGATCTACGAGCAGTACTTC. Translated: CASSADLAGGIYEQYF.

V is TRBV4-1 and J is TRBJ1-3; D gene unclear. Germline CDR1 reads MGHRA; CDR2 reads YSYEKL. The CDR3 loop spans 12 amino acids. V lost 1 base to trimming and J lost 9 bases, with 7 bases between them. CDR3 loop: CASSQGGGTIYF. The CDR3 bases are TGCGCCAGCAGCCAAGGGGGTGGCACCATATATTTT.

V is TRBV5-6 and J is TRBJ2-7; no reliable D call. Trimming cost V 4 bases and J 0 bases, with 11 bases left between them. The CDR3 consists of 14 residues. Germline V gene data show CDR1 as SGHDT and CDR2 as YYEEEE. CDR3 in amino acids: CASSLTTYSYEQYF. In DNA, the CDR3 is TGTGCCAGCAGCCTTACGACGTACTCCTACGAGCAGTACTTC. Full variable domain (rest looked up from reference TRBV5-6 and TRBJ2-7): DAGVTQSPTHLIKTRGQQVTLRCSPKSGHDTVSWYQQALGQGPQFIFQYYEEEERQRGNFPDRFSGHQFPNYSSELNVNALLLGDSALYLCASSLTTYSYEQYFGPGTRLTVT.

This clone was seen a few times. The chain couples TRBV1 to TRBJ2-7; the D call TRBD2 from the table was never checked on the DNA. TRBV1 is a documented pseudogene. This CDR3 is built from 23 residues. CDR3 nucleotides: TGCACCAGCAGCCAGGTTCGGGTGGTACGGCAAACTAGCGGGAGGGATCACCTAAGAGAGCAGTACTTC. It encodes CTSSQVRVVRQTSGRDHLREQYF.

CDR3 residues: CSVERQGAITEAFF. CDR3 in DNA: TGCAGCGTTGAAAGACAGGGGGCAATTACTGAAGCTTTCTTT. J is TRBJ1-1 and V is TRBV29-1; 10 nucleotides align to TRBD1. Germline CDR1 and CDR2: SQVTM and ANQGSEA. This CDR3 spans 14 amino acids. V shed 2 bases and J 5 bases; nucleotides not matched to a gene: 5.

The rearrangement uses TRBV5-4 and TRBJ1-3, with D unresolved. Germline CDR1 is SGHNT and CDR2 is YYREEE (reference sequence). Trimming pared 7 bases from V and 0 bases from J, leaving 8 bases between. This CDR3 has 13 amino acids. The CDR3 loop is CASARNSGNTIYF. The CDR3 DNA is TGTGCCAGCGCGCGGAACTCTGGAAACACCATATATTTT.

The count of this clone is one. The chain uses TRBV6-5 and TRBJ2-5, with 8 positions matching TRBD2. The ends lost 6 bases at V and 5 bases at J; junction bases unmatched: 8. The germline CDR1 and CDR2 sequences are MNHEY and SVGAGI. The CDR3 covers 14 residues. CDR3 nucleotides: TGTGCCAGCAGATTCAACGGCGGGGGGGAGACCCAGTACTTC. It is translated as CASRFNGGGETQYF.

V and J are TRBV20-1 and TRBJ2-3, with TRBD2 as a possible D gene (6 bases). Germline CDR1 and CDR2: DFQATT and SNEGSKA (reference sequence). The CDR3 length is 11 residues. V lost 8 bases and J lost 4, with 10 bases in between. Here the CDR3 DNA reads TGCAGTTCGGGGGAGTCAGATACGCAGTATTTT. Translating gives CSSGESDTQYF.

V is TRBV4-1 and J is TRBJ2-3; D could derive from TRBD1 or TRBD2 (6 bases each). V lost 3 bases and J 6 bases, leaving 13 bases between the germline ends. The germline gives CDR1 MGHRA, CDR2 YSYEKL. This CDR3 has 14 residues. The CDR3 reads CASSHRGAIDTQYF. As DNA, the CDR3 is TGCGCCAGCAGCCATAGGGGGGCCATCGATACGCAGTATTTT.

The V gene is TRBV7-9, the J gene TRBJ2-1; perhaps D is TRBD1 or TRBD2 (5 bases each). Germline CDR1 is SEHNR and CDR2 is FQNEAQ (reference sequence). Trimming removed 8 bases at V and 6 bases at J, with 11 bases between. The CDR3 contains 12 residues. Here the CDR3 DNA reads TGTGCCAGCCGGCCTGGGGGCAATGAGCAGTTCTTC. Protein product: CASRPGGNEQFF.

This sequence joins TRBV10-3 and TRBJ1-4; perhaps TRBD1 as D (5 bases). This CDR3 comprises 13 residues. The V and J ends lost 5 bases and 6 bases respectively, with 10 bases between them. Per the germline V gene, CDR1 is ENHRY and CDR2 is SYGVKD. In DNA, the CDR3 is TGTGCCATCAGTCTCAGGGAGGATGAAAAACTGTTTTTT. Its translation: CAISLREDEKLFF.

The rearrangement joins TRBV7-9 to TRBJ2-7; D remains ambiguous. Trimming took off 5 bases at V and 2 bases at J, with 13 bases between the two ends. CDR1 and CDR2 from the germline V gene are SEHNR and FQNEAQ (reference sequence). The CDR3 runs to 14 residues. CDR3 DNA: TGTGCCAGCAGCCCCCTCGAAAGGGCCTACGAGCAGTACTTC. Translating gives CASSPLERAYEQYF.

The CDR3 DNA is TGTGCCAGCAGACAAGGGGACATCTCCTACGAGCAGTACTTC. The encoded protein is CASRQGDISYEQYF. This chain uses TRBV2 with TRBJ2-7; D possibly corresponds to TRBD1 (6 bases). Germline values: CDR1 SNHLY, CDR2 FYNNEI. With 6 bases removed from V and 0 bases from J, the gap between germline ends came to 12 bases. This CDR3 region has 14 residues.

This clone was seen a single time. This sequence joins TRBV7-9 and TRBJ1-1; the D is unclear. CDR3 length: 13 residues. The ends were cut back, 3 bases at V and 6 bases at J, with 11 bases in the middle. Germline V gene lookup returns CDR1 SEHNR and CDR2 FQNEAQ (reference sequence). CDR3 DNA sequence: TGTGCCAGCAGCTTGCGTGCGGATTCTGAAGCTTTCTTT. Its protein is CASSLRADSEAFF.

V is TRBV19 and J is TRBJ2-3; possible D gene TRBD1, 6 bases. The CDR3 loop spans 14 amino acids. The germline CDR1 and CDR2 sequences are LNHDA and SQIVND (reference sequence). V shed 7 bases and J shed 0 bases, with 11 bases lying between them. CDR3 in amino acids: CASKGQLSTDTQYF. Written as DNA, the CDR3 is TGTGCCAGTAAGGGACAACTAAGCACAGATACGCAGTATTTT.

The count of this clone is one. This sample includes further DNA sequences coding for the same CDR3. CDR3 nucleotide sequence: TGCGCCAGCAGCCAAGATGGGGGATATAGCAATCAGCCCCAGCATTTT. Protein product: CASSQDGGYSNQPQHF. The chain uses TRBV4-1 and TRBJ1-5; D is perhaps TRBD1 (5 bases). With 0 bases removed from V and 0 bases from J, the gap between germline ends came to 9 bases. Germline lookup yields CDR1 MGHRA and CDR2 YSYEKL. The CDR3 spans 16 residues.

Worth noting for this clone: Other DNA sequences in this specimen translate into the identical CDR3. The V call is TRBV6-5, the J call TRBJ1-6, with D tentatively TRBD1 (5 bases). Between the trimmed V and J ends, which lost 6 bases and 7 bases, there was a span of 7 bases. There are 12 residues in the CDR3. Germline assignment: CDR1 MNHEY and CDR2 SVGAGI. The CDR3: CASSSGNSPLHF. Here the CDR3 DNA reads TGTGCCAGCAGCTCAGGGAATTCACCCCTCCACTTT.

J is TRBJ2-7 and V is TRBV10-2; D gene uncertain. V shed 2 bases and J shed 0 bases, with 5 bases lying between them. The CDR3 contains 13 residues. Germline V gene data show CDR1 as WSHSY and CDR2 as SAAADI. The CDR3 nucleotides are TGCGCCAGCAGTGAGCCGTACTCCTACGAGCAGTACTTC. It is translated as CASSEPYSYEQYF.

V usage is TRBV10-2 and J usage is TRBJ2-7; a weak D match, TRBD2 (6 bases). There are 15 residues in the CDR3. Trimming left V 3 bases short and J 3 bases short, with 15 bases between. Germline V gene sequence: CDR1 WSHSY, CDR2 SAAADI. The CDR3: CASSDSGTGRYEQYF. CDR3 in DNA: TGCGCCAGCAGTGACTCGGGGACTGGCCGCTACGAGCAGTACTTC.

V gene TRBV6-5 combines with J gene TRBJ1-2, with D unresolved. CDR3 length: 15 residues. Germline CDR1 is MNHEY and CDR2 is SVGAGI. Trimming pared 0 bases from V and 4 bases from J, leaving 12 bases between. The CDR3 loop reads CASSYSDSTGYGYTF. CDR3 sequence (DNA): TGTGCCAGCAGTTACTCGGACTCCACGGGCTATGGCTACACCTTC.